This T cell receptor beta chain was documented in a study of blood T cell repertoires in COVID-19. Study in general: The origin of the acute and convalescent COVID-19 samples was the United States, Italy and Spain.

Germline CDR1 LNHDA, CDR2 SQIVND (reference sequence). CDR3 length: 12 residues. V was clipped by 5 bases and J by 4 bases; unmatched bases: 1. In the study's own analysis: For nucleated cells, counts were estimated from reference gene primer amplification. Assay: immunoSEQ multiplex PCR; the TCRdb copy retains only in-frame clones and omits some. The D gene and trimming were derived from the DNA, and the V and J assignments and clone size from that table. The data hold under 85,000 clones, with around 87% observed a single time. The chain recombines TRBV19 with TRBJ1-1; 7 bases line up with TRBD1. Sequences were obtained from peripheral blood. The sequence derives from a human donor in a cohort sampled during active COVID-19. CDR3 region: CASSDRVTEAFF. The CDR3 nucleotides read TGTGCCAGTAGTGACAGGGTCACTGAAGCTTTCTTT.